What follows are 20 T cell receptor beta chains derived from one specimen sequenced in a study of cytomegalovirus exposure and HLA in healthy donors. The primer mix had 60 Vbeta and 13 Jbeta primers. Method: immunoSEQ multiplex PCR; TCRdb's copy keeps in-frame clones and lacks some. The data show 100,000 to 120,000 clones, more than 80% seen once. Sequencing was performed on PBMCs. These receptors originate from a man between 18 and 35 years old in good health and CMV-seronegative.

This clone was seen a few times. The CDR3 coding sequence is TGTGCCAGCAGCTTAGGACAGACGGGAAACACCATATATTTT. This sequence encodes CASSLGQTGNTIYF. This chain joins TRBV7-6 and TRBJ1-3; tentatively, D is TRBD1 (5 bases). The V gene lost 1 base and the J gene lost 4 bases, with 8 bases spanning the gap. The V gene's germline CDR1 is SGHVS and CDR2 FNYEAQ. This CDR3 is 14 amino acids long. The complete variable domain, with remaining parts taken from reference TRBV7-6 and TRBJ1-3, reads GAGVSQSPRYKVTKRGQDVALRCDPISGHVSLYWYRQALGQGPEFLTYFNYEAQQDKSGLPNDRFSAERPEGSISTLTIQRTEQRDSAMYRCASSLGQTGNTIYFGEGSWLTVV.

The chain links TRBV28 to TRBJ2-7; D may be TRBD2 (6 bases). This CDR3 is 14 amino acids long. The germline gives CDR1 MDHEN, CDR2 SYDVKM. V gave up 5 bases and J gave up 3 bases, with 14 bases separating them. The CDR3 DNA sequence: TGTGCCAGCAGTCCACGGGGGAGCGTCTACGAGCAGTACTTC. This encodes CASSPRGSVYEQYF.

The V and J genes are TRBV13 and TRBJ1-1; a weak D match, TRBD1 (5 bases). The CDR3 spans 11 residues. Looked up from germline, CDR1 is PRHDT and CDR2 is FYEKMQ (reference sequence). The ends were cut back, 7 bases at V and 3 bases at J, with 6 bases in the middle. The CDR3 here is CASTGDTEAFF. The CDR3 DNA reads as TGTGCCAGCACGGGGGACACTGAAGCTTTCTTT.

This chain joins TRBV7-2 and TRBJ2-1; D unresolved. CDR1 is SGHTA and CDR2 is FQGNSA in the germline V gene. The CDR3 totals 14 residues. Trimming left V 5 bases short and J 2 bases short, with 10 bases between. As DNA, the CDR3 is TGTGCCAGCAGCACCCCACAGCCCTACAATGAGCAGTTCTTC. Its translation is CASSTPQPYNEQFF.

The gene calls are TRBV29-1 and TRBJ2-7; 7 bases agree with TRBD1. The trim removed 6 bases at V and 1 base at J, leaving 9 bases unmatched. The CDR3 totals 14 residues. Germline CDR1 SQVTM, CDR2 ANQGSEA. This CDR3 is CSVETGDPSYEQYF. The CDR3 DNA is TGCAGCGTGGAAACAGGGGATCCTTCCTACGAGCAGTACTTC.

The rearrangement joins TRBV7-9 to TRBJ2-2, with TRBD1 matching over 7 bases. The germline CDR1 and CDR2 sequences are SEHNR and FQNEAQ (reference sequence). V lost 4 bases and J lost 3; bases outside the gene matches: 8. The CDR3 runs 16 residues. This CDR3 reads CASSYGQVLDTGELFF. The DNA for the CDR3 is TGTGCCAGCAGCTACGGACAGGTGCTAGACACCGGGGAGCTGTTTTTT.

The J gene is TRBJ1-2, the V gene TRBV5-6; 12 positions match TRBD1. The CDR3 sequence is 16 residues long. J lost 9 bases, V lost 0 bases, and 9 bases had no gene match. CDR1 SGHDT and CDR2 YYEEEE come from the germline V gene. This chain's CDR3 is CASSLEVRDRGLSYTF. The DNA of the CDR3 is TGTGCCAGCAGCTTGGAGGTAAGGGACAGGGGGCTAAGCTACACCTTC. The full variable domain, with the rest looked up from reference TRBV5-6 and TRBJ1-2, is DAGVTQSPTHLIKTRGQQVTLRCSPKSGHDTVSWYQQALGQGPQFIFQYYEEEERQRGNFPDRFSGHQFPNYSSELNVNALLLGDSALYLCASSLEVRDRGLSYTFGSGTRLTVV.

A few counts support this clone. The rearrangement uses TRBV6-6 and TRBJ2-3; 8 bases match TRBD1. CDR1 is MNHNY, CDR2 SVGAGI, per germline (reference sequence). The CDR3 runs to 14 residues. V trimming: 0 bases; J trimming: 7 bases; junction bases outside the gene matches: 3. The CDR3 DNA reads TGTGCCAGCAGTTACTCGACAGGGGCAAATACGCAGTATTTT. Translation: CASSYSTGANTQYF.

The chain has TRBV27 and TRBJ2-1; TRBD2 matches at 10 bases. The CDR3 has 13 residues. V shed 11 bases and J 3 bases; nucleotides not matched to a gene: 4. CDR1 is MNHEY and CDR2 is SMNVEV in the germline V gene (reference sequence). CDR3 protein: CAVRTSGYNEQFF. The CDR3 nucleotides read TGTGCCGTACGGACTAGCGGCTACAATGAGCAGTTCTTC.

This rearrangement joins TRBV5-5 to TRBJ1-1; 9 bases map to TRBD1. The CDR3 has 16 amino acids. Trimming removed 3 bases from V and 2 bases from J; junction bases left unmatched: 8. Germline CDR1 SGHKS, CDR2 YYEKEE (reference sequence). The CDR3 is CASSSGQGRLNTEAFF. CDR3 DNA sequence: TGTGCCAGCAGCTCGGGACAGGGAAGACTCAACACTGAAGCTTTCTTT.

This clone was seen only a few times. This sequence joins TRBV6-1 and TRBJ1-1, with 7 bases that match TRBD1. This CDR3 spans 13 amino acids. Germline V gene sequence: CDR1 MNHNS, CDR2 SASEGT. The V gene end was trimmed by 6 bases and the J gene end by 4 bases; junction bases not matched to a gene: 5. The chain's CDR3 is CASRRQGATEAFF. Written as DNA, the CDR3 is TGTGCCAGCAGGAGACAGGGCGCCACTGAAGCTTTCTTT.

The rearrangement joins TRBV6-1 to TRBJ1-1; TRBD1 might be the D (6 bases). Trimming pared 5 bases from V and 1 base from J, leaving 11 bases between. This CDR3 has 14 residues. Looked up from germline, CDR1 is MNHNS and CDR2 is SASEGT. The CDR3 bases are TGTGCCAGCAGTTTTGGGGGCTCGAACACTGAAGCTTTCTTT. As protein: CASSFGGSNTEAFF.

This clone was detected only once. CDR3 bases: TGTGCCAGCAGGCCTAGCGCCAACATACCAACCTACGAGCAGTACTTC. Its protein product is CASRPSANIPTYEQYF. The chain recombines TRBV10-3 with TRBJ2-7, with D perhaps matching TRBD2 (6 bases). This CDR3 has 16 amino acids. Trimming took 10 bases from V and 2 from J, leaving 24 bases between them. Germline V CDR1 and CDR2: ENHRY, SYGVKD.

The chain combines TRBV9 with TRBJ2-1; a weak D match, TRBD2 (6 bases). CDR1 and CDR2 from the germline V gene are SGDLS and YYNGEE. Deletions cut 4 bases from V and 5 bases from J, with 16 bases between. The CDR3 is made up of 15 amino acids. The CDR3 sequence: CASSSATSSHNEQFF. The CDR3 DNA reads as TGTGCCAGCAGCTCCGCGACTAGTTCCCACAATGAGCAGTTCTTC.

The chain has TRBV5-1 and TRBJ2-3; 7 nucleotides match TRBD2. The CDR3 extends over 16 amino acids. Germline V gives CDR1 SGHRS, CDR2 YFSETQ. Losses at the gene ends were 7 bases for V and 1 base for J; bases not matched to a gene: 12. CDR3 coding DNA: TGCGCCAGCCTGACCGGGACTACTACTGGCACAGATACGCAGTATTTT. Protein: CASLTGTTTGTDTQYF.

The V call is TRBV19, the J call TRBJ2-5; 9 positions agree with TRBD2. The closer fit of TRBJ2-7 to the DNA end suggests the J call may be wrong. The V gene's germline CDR1 is LNHDA and CDR2 SQIVND (reference sequence). The length of the CDR3 is 15 residues. Here the CDR3 reads CASSIPQREAYEQYF. The CDR3 DNA reads TGTGCCAGTAGTATACCTCAGCGGGAGGCCTACGAGCAGTACTTC.

The V call is TRBV7-3, the J call TRBJ1-3; perhaps TRBD1 as D (6 bases). V was shortened by 2 bases and J by 7 bases, with 24 bases between the two germline ends. Germline-derived CDR1 and CDR2 are SGHTA and FQGTGA. CDR3 length: 18 residues. The CDR3 spells CASSLGGPRDIGLNTIYF. The CDR3 DNA sequence: TGTGCCAGCAGCTTAGGGGGCCCCCGGGACATAGGACTCAACACCATATATTTT.

This chain joins TRBV19 and TRBJ1-2; TRBD1 matches at 7 bases. Germline V CDR1 and CDR2: LNHDA, SQIVND (reference sequence). Trimming at V came to 6 bases and at J to 2 bases, leaving 3 bases not matched to a gene. This CDR3 region has 13 residues. The CDR3, as DNA: TGTGCCAGTAGCTCGACAGGGAACTATGGCTACACCTTC. Amino acid sequence: CASSSTGNYGYTF.

CDR3 sequence: CASSVGTSGSGDTQYF. The CDR3 nucleotides are TGTGCCAGCAGCGTGGGGACTAGCGGGAGCGGAGATACGCAGTATTTT. This chain uses TRBV5-6 with TRBJ2-3, with TRBD2 identical over 14 bases. The CDR3 loop spans 16 amino acids. After removal of 4 bases from V and 5 bases from J, the junction contained 6 bases not matched to a gene. Looked up from germline, CDR1 is SGHDT and CDR2 is YYEEEE.

The chain couples TRBV13 to TRBJ2-3; TRBD1 aligns across 8 bases. V trimming: 6 bases; J trimming: 0 bases; junction bases outside the gene matches: 11. Germline CDR1 PRHDT, CDR2 FYEKMQ (reference sequence). This CDR3 contains 17 residues. The CDR3 reads CASSPAQGATSTDTQYF. CDR3 in DNA: TGTGCCAGCAGTCCTGCCCAGGGGGCGACTAGCACAGATACGCAGTATTTT.